What follows are 5 T cell receptor beta chains derived from one specimen sequenced in a study of blood T cell repertoires in COVID-19. Sequencing used immunoSEQ multiplex PCR; TCRdb keeps in-frame clones, though not all of them. The table lists 150,000 to 200,000 clones, 90% of them singletons, with around 0.53% in the top ten. The sequencing sample was made of peripheral blood. These receptors were obtained from a man aged 45-65 years with acute or convalescent COVID-19.

The chain couples TRBV28 to TRBJ2-7; weak D call: TRBD1 (6 bases). Germline V gene sequence: CDR1 MDHEN, CDR2 SYDVKM. The CDR3 spans 14 residues. V was shortened by 1 base and J by 4 bases, with 11 bases between the two germline ends. The CDR3 spells CASSLFWGLYEQYF. The CDR3 DNA sequence: TGTGCCAGCAGTTTATTCTGGGGGCTATACGAGCAGTACTTC. The whole variable domain, remainder taken from reference TRBV28 and TRBJ2-7, is DVKVTQSSRYLVKRTGEKVFLECVQDMDHENMFWYRQDPGLGLRLIYFSYDVKMKEKGDIPEGYSVSREKKERFSLILESASTNQTSMYLCASSLFWGLYEQYFGPGTRLTVT.

The rearrangement joins TRBV5-6 to TRBJ1-1; 7 positions agree with TRBD1. CDR1 is SGHDT and CDR2 is YYEEEE in the germline V gene. The length of the CDR3 is 15 residues. After removal of 0 bases from V and 5 bases from J, the junction contained 7 bases not matched to a gene. The CDR3 loop reads CASSLGLIRGTEAFF. In DNA form, the CDR3 reads TGTGCCAGCAGCTTGGGTCTCATCAGGGGGACTGAAGCTTTCTTT. The whole variable domain, filled in from reference TRBV5-6 and TRBJ1-1, reads DAGVTQSPTHLIKTRGQQVTLRCSPKSGHDTVSWYQQALGQGPQFIFQYYEEEERQRGNFPDRFSGHQFPNYSSELNVNALLLGDSALYLCASSLGLIRGTEAFFGQGTRLTVV.

The chain employs TRBV7-9 and TRBJ2-5; weak D call: TRBD1 (5 bases). Trimming took off 2 bases at V and 5 bases at J, with 12 bases between the two ends. The CDR3 totals 14 residues. Germline CDR1 reads SEHNR; CDR2 reads FQNEAQ (reference sequence). The CDR3 DNA is TGTGCCAGCAGCTTATTGGGTAGGGGTGAGACCCAGTACTTC. Protein: CASSLLGRGETQYF.

The chain recombines TRBV7-6 with TRBJ2-7; 8 bases line up with TRBD2. The CDR3 is made up of 19 amino acids. V shed 0 bases, J shed 9 bases, and the junction held 22 bases outside the gene matches. Germline V gives CDR1 SGHVS, CDR2 FNYEAQ. CDR3 DNA: TGTGCCAGCAGCTTAGCGGCGGGAGGATCCGTCCTTCCCGTCCCGGTGCAGTACTTC. Translating gives CASSLAAGGSVLPVPVQYF.

The rearrangement joins TRBV30 to TRBJ2-4; no clear D gene. The length of the CDR3 is 12 residues. Germline V gives CDR1 GTSNPN, CDR2 SVGIG (reference sequence). The germline V and J ends were trimmed by 5 bases and 7 bases, with 12 bases remaining between them. The chain's CDR3 is CAWGREVNIQYF. DNA for the CDR3: TGTGCCTGGGGCCGCGAGGTGAACATTCAGTACTTC. Full variable domain (remainder filled in from reference TRBV30 and TRBJ2-4): SQTIHQWPATLVQPVGSPLSLECTVEGTSNPNLYWYRQAAGRGLQLLFYSVGIGQISSEVPQNLSASRPQDRQFILSSKKLLLSDSGFYLCAWGREVNIQYFGAGTRLSVL.